Presented here are 26 T cell receptor beta chains from one specimen sequenced in a study of OX40 agonist ivuxolimab in advanced cancers. The method behind the library was the immunoSEQ multiplex PCR assay. This immuneACCESS table, as held by TCRdb, lists in-frame sequences with V and J called but not all clones. Of the missing ones, under half trace to an unresolved V gene in checked studies; the others have no known cause. The sample table holds tens of thousands of clones, of which roughly nine tenths were seen once. The ten largest clones add up to around 12% of the sample. The sample was CD4+ or CD8+ T cells sorted from blood, taken in a trial of the OX40 agonist ivuxolimab. These receptors were taken from an adult with an advanced solid tumor such as melanoma, head and neck, liver or kidney cancer.

The V gene is TRBV6-1, the J gene TRBJ2-3; D not certain. Germline V lookup: CDR1 MNHNS, CDR2 SASEGT. The length of the CDR3 is 13 residues. V lost 3 bases and J 4 bases, leaving 8 bases between the germline ends. CDR3 DNA sequence: TGTGCCAGCAGTGAGACGTTCCCAGATACGCAGTATTTT. This gives the protein CASSETFPDTQYF.

The chain joins TRBV9 to TRBJ2-5; D is perhaps TRBD1 (5 bases). V was cut by 3 bases and J by 1 base, with 13 bases left in between. The CDR3 totals 15 residues. CDR1 and CDR2 (germline): SGDLS, YYNGEE. DNA for the CDR3: TGTGCCAGCAGCGCCCAATCAGGGATCCAAGAGACCCAGTACTTC. Encoded protein: CASSAQSGIQETQYF.

The rearrangement uses TRBV19 and TRBJ2-1; 8 positions agree with TRBD2. V lost 1 base and J lost 7; bases outside the gene matches: 6. The CDR3 has 15 residues. The germline gives CDR1 LNHDA, CDR2 SQIVND (reference sequence). CDR3 nucleotides: TGTGCCAGTAGTATAGCGGGAGGGCCGGGTAATGAGCAGTTCTTC. Its protein product is CASSIAGGPGNEQFF.

The chain has TRBV13 and TRBJ2-3; D remains ambiguous. CDR1 and CDR2 (germline): PRHDT, FYEKMQ (reference sequence). V was clipped by 5 bases and J by 0 bases, with 12 bases between them. The CDR3 loop spans 15 amino acids. CDR3: CASSTRYQSTDTQYF. Written as DNA, the CDR3 is TGTGCCAGCAGCACAAGATATCAGAGCACAGATACGCAGTATTTT. Using reference TRBV13 and TRBJ2-3 for the parts outside the CDR3, the full variable domain is AAGVIQSPRHLIKEKRETATLKCYPIPRHDTVYWYQQGPGQDPQFLISFYEKMQSDKGSIPDRFSAQQFSDYHSELNMSSLELGDSALYFCASSTRYQSTDTQYFGPGTRLTVL.

This rearrangement joins TRBV2 to TRBJ1-5, with D possibly being TRBD1 (5 bases). Germline V gene lookup returns CDR1 SNHLY and CDR2 FYNNEI. This CDR3 comprises 13 residues. Deletions cut 3 bases from V and 4 bases from J, with 7 bases between. The CDR3 is CASSDWGNQPQHF. CDR3 sequence (DNA): TGTGCCAGCAGTGACTGGGGGAATCAGCCCCAGCATTTT.

The chain uses TRBV2 and TRBJ2-1; D is perhaps TRBD2 (5 bases). The CDR3 is 14 amino acids. V gave up 3 bases and J gave up 4 bases, with 10 bases separating them. Germline V gene lookup returns CDR1 SNHLY and CDR2 FYNNEI. The CDR3: CASSEGEGYNEQFF. CDR3 sequence (DNA): TGTGCCAGCAGTGAGGGAGAAGGGTACAATGAGCAGTTCTTC.

This chain links TRBV27 with TRBJ2-5; 7 bases agree with TRBD2. The CDR3 totals 14 residues. V trimming: 6 bases; J trimming: 7 bases; junction bases outside the gene matches: 11. Germline loops: CDR1 MNHEY, CDR2 SMNVEV (reference sequence). CDR3 coding DNA: TGTGCCAGCAGCCCCGGACTAGGCGTGGGGACCCAGTACTTC. Translating gives CASSPGLGVGTQYF.

The chain combines TRBV6-6 with TRBJ1-5; 7 bases map to TRBD1. Germline V gene lookup returns CDR1 MNHNY and CDR2 SVGAGI (reference sequence). Trimming took 5 bases from V and 9 from J; bases not matched to a gene: 10. CDR3 length: 14 residues. The CDR3 sequence is CASSLPGQVRPQHF. DNA for the CDR3: TGTGCCAGCAGTCTCCCCGGACAGGTCAGGCCCCAGCATTTT.

This clone was counted a few times. V is TRBV6-4 and J is TRBJ2-1; 11 bases are a match to TRBD2. The CDR3 has 15 amino acids. The trim removed 3 bases at V and 5 bases at J, leaving 3 bases unmatched. Germline V gives CDR1 MRHNA, CDR2 SNTAGT. CDR3 DNA sequence: TGTGCCAGCAGTGAGTCGACTAGCGGGGACAATGAGCAGTTCTTC. This gives the protein CASSESTSGDNEQFF.

The chain uses TRBV14 and TRBJ1-2; TRBD1 matches at 9 bases. This CDR3 is 14 amino acids long. Germline V lookup: CDR1 SGHDN, CDR2 FVKESK. The trim removed 1 base at V and 8 bases at J, leaving 5 bases unmatched. CDR3 nucleotides: TGTGCCAGCAGCCAAGGGGGACAGGGCCAAGGCTACACCTTC. This gives the protein CASSQGGQGQGYTF.

The chain has TRBV5-4 and TRBJ2-7; 8 nucleotides line up with TRBD2. V trimming: 0 bases; J trimming: 7 bases; junction bases outside the gene matches: 15. CDR3 length: 17 amino acids. Germline V gene lookup returns CDR1 SGHNT and CDR2 YYREEE (reference sequence). This chain's CDR3 is CASSLGMREVLQKEQYV. In DNA, the CDR3 is TGTGCCAGCAGCTTGGGTATGCGGGAGGTCCTTCAAAAGGAGCAGTACGTC.

V and J are TRBV29-1 and TRBJ2-1; either TRBD1 or TRBD2 may supply D (5 bases each). V gave up 7 bases and J gave up 3 bases, with 10 bases separating them. Looked up from germline, CDR1 is SQVTM and CDR2 is ANQGSEA. The CDR3 is 12 amino acids. CDR3 DNA sequence: TGCAGCGACCGGGACGGCTACAATGAGCAGTTCTTC. It specifies CSDRDGYNEQFF.

J is TRBJ1-2 and V is TRBV7-8; D remains unclear. The CDR3 sequence is 14 residues long. V was clipped by 1 base and J by 3 bases, with 9 bases between them. Germline assignment: CDR1 SGHVS and CDR2 FQNEAQ. CDR3 loop: CASSLGTPHYGYTF. Here the CDR3 DNA reads TGTGCCAGCAGCTTAGGGACTCCCCACTATGGCTACACCTTC.

The rearrangement links TRBV5-6 to TRBJ2-5; D is unresolved. The CDR3 loop spans 15 amino acids. V was clipped by 0 bases and J by 5 bases, with 14 bases between them. CDR1 and CDR2 (germline): SGHDT, YYEEEE. In DNA, the CDR3 is TGTGCCAGCAGCTTGGTGGTCGAGAGCGCGGAGACCCAGTACTTC. This encodes CASSLVVESAETQYF.

V usage is TRBV9 and J usage is TRBJ2-1; 12 bases map to TRBD2. V dropped 0 bases and J dropped 12; count of bases not matched to a gene: 13. There are 17 residues in the CDR3. Germline V gives CDR1 SGDLS, CDR2 YYNGEE. The CDR3 DNA reads as TGTGCCAGCAGCGTAGCTACGGGACTAGCGGGCGGCGAAAGGCAGTTCTTC. Its translation: CASSVATGLAGGERQFF. The whole variable domain, filled in from reference TRBV9 and TRBJ2-1, reads DSGVTQTPKHLITATGQRVTLRCSPRSGDLSVYWYQQSLDQGLQFLIQYYNGEERAKGNILERFSAQQFPDLHSELNLSSLELGDSALYFCASSVATGLAGGERQFFGPGTRLTVL.

The chain couples TRBV7-2 to TRBJ2-7, with TRBD1 matching 8 bases. V was pared by 5 bases and J by 0 bases, with 6 bases of the junction left unmatched. The CDR3 loop spans 15 amino acids. Per germline, CDR1 SGHTA and CDR2 FQGNSA. This CDR3 reads CASSTPGQASYEQYF. The CDR3 nucleotides are TGTGCCAGCAGCACCCCGGGACAGGCCTCCTACGAGCAGTACTTC.

Only one count was recorded for this clone. This chain uses TRBV13 with TRBJ2-1, with 13 bases that match TRBD2. V trimming: 3 bases; J trimming: 6 bases; junction bases outside the gene matches: 11. The CDR3 covers 18 residues. Germline V lookup: CDR1 PRHDT, CDR2 FYEKMQ (reference sequence). CDR3 protein: CASSFSSRTSGSSNEQFF. CDR3 in DNA: TGTGCCAGCAGCTTCTCTTCAAGGACTAGCGGGAGTTCCAATGAGCAGTTCTTC.

This rearrangement joins TRBV2 to TRBJ1-1, with a tentative D call TRBD1 (5 bases). The V gene's germline CDR1 is SNHLY and CDR2 FYNNEI. Trimming shortened V by 8 bases and J by 10 bases, and 11 bases separated the two germline ends. This CDR3 is 10 amino acids long. The CDR3 here is CASLAGRAFF. The CDR3, as DNA: TGTGCCAGCCTTGCAGGGCGAGCTTTCTTT.

This clone was counted a single time. J is TRBJ2-2 and V is TRBV4-1, with a possible D match to TRBD2 (6 bases). There are 16 residues in the CDR3. Looked up from germline, CDR1 is MGHRA and CDR2 is YSYEKL. With 4 bases removed from V and 0 bases from J, the gap between germline ends came to 12 bases. Here the CDR3 DNA reads TGCGCCAGCAGCCTGGGGACTGGTCCGAACACCGGGGAGCTGTTTTTT. It encodes CASSLGTGPNTGELFF.

The CDR3 loop is CASSEPGEDTEAFF. The CDR3 DNA is TGTGCCAGCAGTGAGCCGGGAGAGGACACTGAAGCTTTCTTT. The chain couples TRBV2 to TRBJ1-1; no reliable D call. This CDR3 comprises 14 residues. V dropped 3 bases and J dropped 3 bases, with 11 bases sitting between them. Looked up from germline, CDR1 is SNHLY and CDR2 is FYNNEI.

This sequence joins TRBV5-6 and TRBJ2-7, with D possibly matching TRBD2 (6 bases). The germline V and J ends were trimmed by 3 bases and 1 base, with 14 bases remaining between them. The CDR3 is made up of 15 amino acids. CDR1 and CDR2 from the germline V gene are SGHDT and YYEEEE. In DNA, the CDR3 is TGTGCCAGCAGCTGCGGGATCGCACCTTCCTACGAGCAGTACTTC. This gives the protein CASSCGIAPSYEQYF.

The chain recombines TRBV6-4 with TRBJ2-7; D is unclear. This CDR3 has 11 amino acids. Trimming took off 6 bases at V and 4 bases at J, with 7 bases between the two ends. Germline V lookup: CDR1 MRHNA, CDR2 SNTAGT. The CDR3 spells CASRFGYEQYV. CDR3 DNA sequence: TGTGCCAGCAGATTCGGGTACGAGCAGTACGTC.

The chain uses TRBV10-3 and TRBJ1-1; 8 bases line up with TRBD1. Germline V gene data show CDR1 as ENHRY and CDR2 as SYGVKD. V lost 6 bases to trimming and J lost 7 bases; unmatched junction nucleotides: 4. The CDR3 has 12 residues. CDR3 bases: TGTGCCATCAGGGACAGGGCGCTTGAAGCTTTCTTT. Translated: CAIRDRALEAFF.

The table lists this clone with a count of one. The V call is TRBV25-1, the J call TRBJ2-5; a possible D gene is TRBD1 (6 bases). The CDR3 contains 16 residues. Trimming pared 3 bases from V and 5 bases from J, leaving 19 bases between. Germline V gene sequence: CDR1 MGHDK, CDR2 SYGVNS. The CDR3, as DNA: TGTGCCAGCAGTGACTGGGACACCGCCAGTGACGAGACCCAGTACTTC. It is translated as CASSDWDTASDETQYF.

This chain uses TRBV6-1 with TRBJ1-4; D is ambiguous. V lost 1 base, J lost 6 bases, and 12 bases lay in between. Germline V CDR1 and CDR2: MNHNS, SASEGT. CDR3 length: 15 amino acids. The CDR3, as DNA: TGTGCCAGCAGTGAAGAGACCTCGGGCTATGAAAAACTGTTTTTT. It codes for CASSEETSGYEKLFF.

The chain has TRBV27 and TRBJ1-2; no definite D call. Trimming cost V 5 bases and J 4 bases, with 14 bases left between them. Germline lookup yields CDR1 MNHEY and CDR2 SMNVEV (reference sequence). The CDR3 length is 14 residues. As DNA, the CDR3 is TGTGCCAGCAGTCCCAACGCGGGGTTCTATGGCTACACCTTC. Translation gives CASSPNAGFYGYTF.